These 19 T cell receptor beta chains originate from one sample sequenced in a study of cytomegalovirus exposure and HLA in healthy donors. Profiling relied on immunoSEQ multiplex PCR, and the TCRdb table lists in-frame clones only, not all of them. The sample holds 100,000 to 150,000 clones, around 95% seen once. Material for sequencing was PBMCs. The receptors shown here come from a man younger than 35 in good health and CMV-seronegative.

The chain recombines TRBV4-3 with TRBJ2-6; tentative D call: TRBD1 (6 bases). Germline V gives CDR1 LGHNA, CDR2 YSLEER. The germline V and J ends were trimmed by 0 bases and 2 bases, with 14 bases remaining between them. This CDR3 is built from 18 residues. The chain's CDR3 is CASSQDWGEGAGANVLTF. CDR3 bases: TGCGCCAGCAGCCAAGATTGGGGAGAGGGGGCTGGGGCCAACGTCCTGACTTTC.

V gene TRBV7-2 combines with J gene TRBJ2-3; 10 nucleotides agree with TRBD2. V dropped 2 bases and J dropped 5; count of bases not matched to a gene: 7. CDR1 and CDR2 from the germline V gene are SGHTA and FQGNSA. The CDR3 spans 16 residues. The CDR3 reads CASSLSGRGPLDTQYF. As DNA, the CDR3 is TGTGCCAGCAGCTTAAGCGGGAGGGGCCCACTAGATACGCAGTATTTT.

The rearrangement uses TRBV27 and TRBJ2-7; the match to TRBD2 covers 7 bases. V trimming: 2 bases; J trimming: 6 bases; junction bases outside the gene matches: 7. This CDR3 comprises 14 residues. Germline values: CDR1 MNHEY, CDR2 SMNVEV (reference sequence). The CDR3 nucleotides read TGTGCCAGCAGTTTAATGCGGGAGCAAGGCGAGCAGTACTTC. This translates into CASSLMREQGEQYF.

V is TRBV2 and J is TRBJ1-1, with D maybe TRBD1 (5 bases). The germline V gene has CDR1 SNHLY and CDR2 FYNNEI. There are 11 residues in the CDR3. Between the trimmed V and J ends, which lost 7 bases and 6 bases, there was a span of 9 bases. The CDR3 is CASKGFSEAFF. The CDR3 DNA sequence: TGTGCCAGCAAGGGGTTCTCTGAAGCTTTCTTT.

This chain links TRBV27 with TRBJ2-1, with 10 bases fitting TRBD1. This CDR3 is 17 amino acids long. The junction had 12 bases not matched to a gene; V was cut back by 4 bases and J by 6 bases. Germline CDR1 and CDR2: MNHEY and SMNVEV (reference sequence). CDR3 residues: CASSSGKGQGPSNEQFF. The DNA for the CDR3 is TGTGCCAGCAGTTCCGGGAAGGGACAGGGGCCCTCCAATGAGCAGTTCTTC.

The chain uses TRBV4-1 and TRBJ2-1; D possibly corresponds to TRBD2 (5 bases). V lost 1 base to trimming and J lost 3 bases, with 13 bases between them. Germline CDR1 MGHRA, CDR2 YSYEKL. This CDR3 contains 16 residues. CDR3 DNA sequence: TGCGCCAGCAGCCAAGTATGGCTAGCAGACTACAATGAGCAGTTCTTC. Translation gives CASSQVWLADYNEQFF.

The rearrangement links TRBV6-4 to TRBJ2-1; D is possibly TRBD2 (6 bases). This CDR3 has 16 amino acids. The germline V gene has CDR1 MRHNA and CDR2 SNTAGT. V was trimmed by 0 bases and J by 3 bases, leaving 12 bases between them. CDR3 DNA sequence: TGTGCCAGCAGTGACTCGGGCGTCGGGGGCTACAATGAGCAGTTCTTC. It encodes CASSDSGVGGYNEQFF.

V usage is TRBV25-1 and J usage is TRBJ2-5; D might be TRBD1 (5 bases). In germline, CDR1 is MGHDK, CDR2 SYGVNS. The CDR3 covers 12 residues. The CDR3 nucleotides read TGTGCTACAATGCAGGGCCAAGAGACCCAGTACTTC. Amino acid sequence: CATMQGQETQYF.

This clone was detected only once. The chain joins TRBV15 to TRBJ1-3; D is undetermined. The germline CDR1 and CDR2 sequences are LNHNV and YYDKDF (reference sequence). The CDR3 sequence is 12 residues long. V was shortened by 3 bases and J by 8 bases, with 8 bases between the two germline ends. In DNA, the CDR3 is TGTGCCACCAGCAGGAGGGCTGACACCATATATTTT. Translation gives CATSRRADTIYF.

CDR3 loop: CAWIDRGNQPQHF. The DNA for the CDR3 is TGTGCCTGGATAGACAGGGGGAATCAGCCCCAGCATTTT. The chain couples TRBV30 to TRBJ1-5, with 9 bases that match TRBD1. Trimming at V came to 4 bases and at J to 4 bases, leaving 2 bases not matched to a gene. Germline lookup yields CDR1 GTSNPN and CDR2 SVGIG (reference sequence). The CDR3 sequence is 13 residues long. The entire variable domain, with the rest obtained from reference TRBV30 and TRBJ1-5, is as follows: SQTIHQWPATLVQPVGSPLSLECTVEGTSNPNLYWYRQAAGRGLQLLFYSVGIGQISSEVPQNLSASRPQDRQFILSSKKLLLSDSGFYLCAWIDRGNQPQHFGDGTRLSIL.

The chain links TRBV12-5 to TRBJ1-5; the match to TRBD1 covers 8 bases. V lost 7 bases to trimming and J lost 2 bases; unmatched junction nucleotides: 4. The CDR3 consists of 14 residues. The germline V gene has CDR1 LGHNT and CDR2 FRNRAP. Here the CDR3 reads CASAPGQGNQPQHF. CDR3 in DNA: TGTGCTAGTGCCCCGGGACAGGGCAATCAGCCCCAGCATTTT.

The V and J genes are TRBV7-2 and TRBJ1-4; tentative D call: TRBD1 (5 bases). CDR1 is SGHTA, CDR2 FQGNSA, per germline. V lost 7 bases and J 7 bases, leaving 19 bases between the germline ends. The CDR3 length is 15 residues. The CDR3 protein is CASKSNGGVFEKLFF. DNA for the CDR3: TGTGCCAGCAAATCCAACGGGGGGGTATTTGAAAAACTGTTTTTT.

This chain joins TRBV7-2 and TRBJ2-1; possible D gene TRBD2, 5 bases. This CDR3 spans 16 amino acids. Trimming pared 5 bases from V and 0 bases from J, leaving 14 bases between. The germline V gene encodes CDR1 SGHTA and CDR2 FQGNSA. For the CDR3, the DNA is TGTGCCAGCAGCCCCTATCGCCGGGGCTCCTACAATGAGCAGTTCTTC. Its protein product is CASSPYRRGSYNEQFF.

The CDR3 nucleotides are TGTGCCAGCAGTTACGCCCCGGGGGAAGCTTTCTTT. It yields the protein CASSYAPGEAFF. The chain uses TRBV6-5 and TRBJ1-1, with D hard to call. Trimming cost V 2 bases and J 8 bases, with 9 bases left between them. The germline V gene encodes CDR1 MNHEY and CDR2 SVGAGI. The CDR3 totals 12 residues.

This CDR3 is CSAVAGYEQYF. In nucleotides, the CDR3 is TGCAGTGCCGTAGCGGGCTACGAGCAGTACTTC. The rearrangement joins TRBV20-1 to TRBJ2-7, with 7 bases fitting TRBD2. V lost 6 bases, J lost 3 bases, and 2 bases stayed unmatched. This CDR3 spans 11 amino acids. The germline V gene encodes CDR1 DFQATT and CDR2 SNEGSKA (reference sequence).

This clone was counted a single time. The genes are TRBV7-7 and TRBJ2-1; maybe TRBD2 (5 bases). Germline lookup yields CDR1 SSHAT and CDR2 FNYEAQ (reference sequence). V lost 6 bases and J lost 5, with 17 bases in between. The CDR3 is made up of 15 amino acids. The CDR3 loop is CASSPLDLSNNEQFF. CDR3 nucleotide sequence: TGTGCCAGCAGTCCATTGGACTTGTCGAACAATGAGCAGTTCTTC.

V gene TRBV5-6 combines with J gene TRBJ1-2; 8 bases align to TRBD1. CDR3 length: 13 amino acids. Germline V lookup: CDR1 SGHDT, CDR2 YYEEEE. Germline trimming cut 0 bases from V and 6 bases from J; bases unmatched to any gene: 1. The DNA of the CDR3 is TGTGCCAGCAGCTTGGACAGGGGGAATGGCTACACCTTC. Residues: CASSLDRGNGYTF. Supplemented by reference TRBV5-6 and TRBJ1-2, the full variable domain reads DAGVTQSPTHLIKTRGQQVTLRCSPKSGHDTVSWYQQALGQGPQFIFQYYEEEERQRGNFPDRFSGHQFPNYSSELNVNALLLGDSALYLCASSLDRGNGYTFGSGTRLTVV.

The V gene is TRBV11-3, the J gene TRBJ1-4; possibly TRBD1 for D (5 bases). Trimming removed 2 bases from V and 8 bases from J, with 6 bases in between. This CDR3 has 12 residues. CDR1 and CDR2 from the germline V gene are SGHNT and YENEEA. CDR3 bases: TGTGCCAGCAGCTTACAGGGCGAAAAACTGTTTTTT. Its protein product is CASSLQGEKLFF.

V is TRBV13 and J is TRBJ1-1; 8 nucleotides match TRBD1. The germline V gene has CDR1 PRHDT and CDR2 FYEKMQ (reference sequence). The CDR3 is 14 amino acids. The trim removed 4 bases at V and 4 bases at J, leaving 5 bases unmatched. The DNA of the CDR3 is TGTGCCAGCAGCTCCAGGGGGCCGGGCACTGAAGCTTTCTTT. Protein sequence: CASSSRGPGTEAFF.